This T cell receptor beta chain was sequenced during a study of cytomegalovirus exposure and HLA in healthy donors (TCRdb year 2017). For the study in its entirety: According to an earlier analysis of 450 to 650 of the donors, 200 million or so T cells yielded 117 million unique TCR beta sequences and approximately 280 Gb of sequence data. An earlier analysis of a few hundred of the donors applied high-throughput TCR beta sequencing to assess whether each TCR beta V gene segment acted as functional or pseudogenic. Of the approximately 400 genotyped donors, about 80% fell in the genetic ancestry cluster associated with self-reported Caucasian donors. Because of strong linkage in the cohort, roughly five DR-DQ haplotypes were treated as single units for association and clustering. Roughly 300 gigabases of sequencing data and approximately 85 million unique TCR sequences were included in an early release covering roughly 600 HLA-typed donors. All discovery cohort repertoires had been generated on a single sequencing platform. A later analysis re-examined previously published TCR beta repertoires from hundreds of donors and added high-resolution HLA genotyping to investigate patterns of TCR occurrence. Along with the roughly 670-subject first cohort, a separate validation cohort of around 120 different subjects was used. The study profiled the T cell repertoires of 550 to 700 subjects by immunosequencing and related them to cytomegalovirus serostatus. Typing coverage varied by locus: 629-630 donors for A, B, C, DRB1 and DQB1; about 520 for DQA1; approximately 610 for DPA1; roughly 450 for DPB1. High-throughput TCR immunosequencing, statistical association of individual TCRs with disease status, and machine learning were combined to predict cytomegalovirus infection status. Class I and class II HLA loci were covered by the typing at four-digit resolution. The study aimed to test whether signatures of past pathogen exposure could be identified by cataloging public T cell receptors. Donor age, sex, ethnicity and CMV serostatus were compiled alongside the repertoire data. The later analysis used no new phenotypic data to find candidate immune exposures, relying instead on TCR beta sequences and their occurrence across donors. On average, approximately 250,000 unique TCR beta nucleotide sequences were sequenced per donor among about 400 genotyped donors of the cohort, with 15% to 20% of those sequences being non-productive. In a later genetic analysis, genome-wide SNP genotypes for about three fifths of the 666 donors were used, and that subset was treated as a discovery cohort.

Details on this clone: Its antigen has not been determined. No much larger clonotype is one base removed from it; base qualities were not supplied.

The CDR3 contains 14 residues, cysteine and phenylalanine counted. Only the CDR3 portion is preserved as DNA: 42 bases, with reading frame beginning at the first base. CDR1 SGHTA and CDR2 FQGNSA are derived from the germline V gene. V is cut by 6 bases and J by 3 bases, and the space between the germline ends is 14 bases. Broader findings and caveats from the paper: According to a later analysis, TCR association rates differed among HLA loci, with DRB1 alleles showing the most associated TCRs and HLA-C alleles showing the fewest. The sequencing pipeline was judged likely to have produced a cluster of highly shared sequence variants as a technical artifact. Some IMGT-functional V segments, including TRBV6-2 and TRBV6-3, could not be distinguished by the 87-base-pair reads and were therefore excluded. The cohort was sequenced for TCR beta chains only, and without alpha or paired-chain data the features that could be detected were limited. In a later analysis, several top co-occurrence clusters were reported to appear linked to parvovirus B19, influenza, CMV and Epstein-Barr virus. Broadly in line with IMGT annotations, most TCR beta V segments showed up in productive rearrangements about 90% or about 30% of the time in an earlier analysis of several hundred of the donors. A further reported finding was that TCR beta sequences accurately predicted the HLA-A and HLA-B alleles for most subjects in the first cohort. CMV serostatus was the only immune exposure information available for the cohort. At a false discovery rate of 0.05, a later analysis linked about 17,000 TCR beta sequences to specific HLA alleles. A later genetic analysis reported fewer N-insertions in productive TCRs among donors in an Asian-associated ancestry cluster than the approximately 670-donor mean. It was suggested by the authors that the approach could potentially be generalized to other disease states and immunological phenotypes. In a later genetic analysis, a missense DCLRE1C variant was associated with V-gene and J-gene trimming of TCR beta chains, and the association was replicated in an independent cohort. The classifier was reported to diagnose cytomegalovirus status with high specificity and sensitivity in both the original cohort and the validation cohort. Compared with equally common non-associated chains, HLA-associated TCR beta chains in a later analysis were more clonally expanded and had lower generation probabilities. In a later analysis, most CMV-associated TCR beta chains were found to appear HLA-restricted, with HLA associations seemingly driven largely by CMV exposure. Because HLA typing was unavailable for some donors at each locus, only the typed subset was used in association tests. In vitro tests confirmed that a few of the cytomegalovirus-associated TCR beta chains recognize cytomegalovirus antigens. When HLA alleles, especially DR and DQ, strongly co-occurred, attributing TCR associations to individual alleles was difficult. Most TCR sequences were seen in very few donors, while some public TCRs were found in many individuals. The study gave a list of under 200 TCR beta chains associated with cytomegalovirus. Correlated functional status among segregating V segments might reflect linkage disequilibrium, but an unknown experimental factor could not be ruled out. The earlier analysis of approximately 540 of the donors excluded 15 to 20 rarely observed V segments, including chromosome 9 orphons, because counts were too low. Roughly uniform sequencing depth across donors was assumed in presence/absence analyses, although this assumption may not hold.

The protocol used for the library was the immunoSEQ multiplex PCR assay. A mixture of 60 forward primers for TCR Vbeta segments and 13 reverse primers for TCR Jbeta segments was used in the multiplex PCR. The CDR3 region of rearranged TCR beta genes was amplified from genomic DNA with a multiplex PCR assay. The Illumina HiSeq System was used to sequence the amplified TCR beta libraries as 87-base-pair reads. Under the source paper's analysis protocol: Across the 500 to 700 repertoires, a later analysis counted roughly 84 million unique TCR beta chains, roughly 11 million of which were shared by at least two donors. To remove PCR and sequencing errors, raw reads were error-corrected and collapsed into unique sequences using a nearest-neighbor algorithm that merged closely related sequences. Alignment of CDR3 sequences to IMGT reference sequences was used to assign V, D and J gene segments. Each retained sequence needed at least a six-nucleotide match to both a V gene segment and a J gene segment. A rearrangement was called productive if the CDR3 had no stop codons and remained in frame with V and J, and every other rearrangement was called non-productive. Following IMGT convention, CDR3 was defined as the stretch from the second conserved V-encoded cysteine up to the conserved J-encoded phenylalanine. Sequences without an unambiguous match to a single V gene segment were excluded from the earlier analysis of several hundred of the donors. In an earlier analysis of 587 of the donors, V segments were called functional above 56.7% productive rearrangements and were called segregating when the between-donor standard deviation exceeded 5%. To diagnose cytomegalovirus status from the catalog of TCR beta chain sequences, a statistical classification framework was built. In a later analysis, TCR nucleotide sequences were compared against IMGT/GENE-DB human TR gene sequences so that V and J genes could be assigned. In a later analysis, CDR3 sequences and most-parsimonious VDJ recombination scenarios were assigned using the TCRdist pipeline. In a later analysis, every TCR beta chain was defined by the combination of its CDR3 amino acid sequence and its V-gene family, and reads without a unique V-gene family were dropped. To address suspected cross-contamination and a sequencing artifact, a later analysis removed some 620 highly shared, low-generation-probability nucleotide sequences. In a later analysis, a clonal expansion index for each public chain was calculated from normalized within-repertoire ranks of inferred template counts. In a later analysis, generation probabilities were computed using a VDJ recombination model fitted to out-of-frame rearrangements, and the results were checked against IGoR. Hypergeometric tests were used in a later analysis to score TCR-TCR, TCR-HLA and TCR-CMV co-occurrence, with a repertoire-size bias correction applied to the TCR pairs. A later analysis estimated false discovery rates by permuting HLA or CMV assignments 20 times. In a later analysis, co-occurring TCRs were grouped using DBSCAN, with TCRdist sequence similarity added in when clustering inside HLA-allele-positive subsets. Co-occurrence clustering excluded repertoires with fewer than 30,000 or more than 120,000 public chains, plus five with anomalous nucleotide sharing. The clones in this table, taken by TCRdb from immuneACCESS, are in-frame only. Not every clone is retained; where verified, under half of the shortfall comes from an unresolved V gene, and the cause of the rest is unknown. That table gives V, J and clone size, and the DNA gave D and trimming. This sample comprises 100,000 to 150,000 clones, 75% to 85% of them detected only once. More than 1.5% of the sample lies in the top ten.

The cohort comprised approximately 700 healthy bone marrow donors. At the time of sampling, all cohort members were nominally healthy, though unrecorded immune exposures were likely present. The donor tested CMV seronegative, placing the donor among the 300 to 400 seronegative members of the cohort. A peripheral blood sample was collected from each donor, and TCR beta sequencing was performed on peripheral blood mononuclear cells. Genomic DNA was extracted from the blood cell samples with the Qiagen DNeasy Blood Extraction Kit. The sample comprised PBMCs. This sequence uses TRBV7-2 and TRBJ2-5; tentative D gene TRBD1, with 5 bases matching. The sequence derives from a man aged 35 to 55 in good health and CMV-seronegative. The sequenced DNA is TGTGCCAGCAGTCCAGAGTCCAGGGAAGAGACCCAGTACTTC. The encoded protein is CASSPESREETQYF.